This T cell receptor (beta chain) appears in the sequencing data of a study of cytomegalovirus exposure and HLA in healthy donors. In this sample, this clone turned up a few times. The antigen is unknown. Broader study findings: Cytomegalovirus association was listed for approximately 160 TCR beta chains. Reports credit the classifier with highly specific, highly sensitive diagnosis of cytomegalovirus status.

Trimming pared 6 bases from V and 10 bases from J, leaving 21 bases between. CDR1 MNHNY and CDR2 SVGAGI come from the germline V gene (reference sequence). This CDR3 has 15 amino acids. Those who donated were healthy bone marrow donors. 60 Vbeta and 13 Jbeta primers were used in PCR. TCRdb's table, derived via immunoSEQ multiplex PCR, lists solely in-frame clones and lacks some. The table records around 150,000 clones, 65% to 90% of them present only once. The sequenced material came from PBMCs. The rearrangement links TRBV6-6 to TRBJ1-4; tentatively, D is TRBD1 (6 bases). The source is a man aged 45-65 years in good health and CMV-seropositive. CDR3 protein: CASREGDTSFGKLFF. In nucleotides, the CDR3 is TGTGCCAGCAGGGAAGGGGACACTTCATTTGGAAAACTGTTTTTT.